In its sample, the clone carrying this T cell receptor beta chain was seen once. Its antigen is unidentified. The data derive from a study of PD-1 blockade in classical Hodgkin lymphoma. The study's findings and limits: Lower baseline TCR diversity was reported for newly diagnosed patients than for healthy donors.

This CDR3 is 12 amino acids long. Germline CDR1 KGHSH, CDR2 LQKENI. V lost 3 bases and J 5 bases, leaving 7 bases between the germline ends. This sample's time point: cycle 4 day 1 (C4D1), after six to seven weeks of nivolumab. Each of the patients experienced relapse following autologous stem cell transplantation, and their brentuximab vedotin exposure differed. Assay used: immunoSEQ multiplex PCR; TCRdb lists only in-frame clones, some missing. The table records 5,500 to 8,000 clones, 65% to 85% of them present only once. The source of this sequence is a human donor with classical Hodgkin lymphoma. The V gene is TRBV18, the J gene TRBJ1-2, with D hard to call. The material was peripheral blood mononuclear cells (PBMCs), obtained before the fourth cycle of nivolumab. The CDR3 DNA follows: TGTGCCAGCTCACCTCTGGGATATGGCTACACCTTC. This gives the protein CASSPLGYGYTF.